This TCR beta chain was identified in a study of early T cells in non-severe SARS-CoV-2 infection. Whole-study context: Unsorted whole blood bulk RNA was sequenced, with unpaired chains.

The CDR3 extends over 14 amino acids. Germline trimming cut 7 bases from V and 7 bases from J; bases unmatched to any gene: 12. Study observations and caveats: Sequences matched to VDJdb favored anti-spike CD8 responses, while private and CD4 specificities were missed.

One entry per CDR3 protein, called by TCRdb with MiXCR from the 5' RACE reads. The sample lists nearly 9,500 distinct CDR3 sequences, more than 4.5% occurring once. This clonotype occurred many times. Its antigen is not identified. The sample consisted of whole blood. This receptor was obtained from an adult who was a healthcare worker with PCR-confirmed SARS-CoV-2 infection or an uninfected control (not recorded which). The chain has TRBV12-3 or TRBV12-4 and TRBJ1-2; 7 bases are shared with TRBD1. Here the CDR3 DNA reads TGTGCCAGCAACCCGACAGGGCTGAGGGGTGGCTACACCTTC. Protein sequence: CASNPTGLRGGYTF.